This TCR beta chain was sequenced for a study of shared clonotypes between healthy human individuals. General study findings and limits: Naive subsets typically showed greater estimated richness than memory subsets.

In regard to this clone: What it binds is unknown.

Germline V gene sequence: CDR1 MNHNY, CDR2 SVGAGI (reference sequence). The V and J ends lost 6 bases and 1 base respectively, with 17 bases between them. The CDR3 covers 16 residues. The protocol was immunoSEQ multiplex PCR, while the TCRdb copy is restricted to in-frame clones and leaves out a portion. The sample records millions of clones, about 95% being singletons. The clonotype originates from a man aged 18 to 29 in good health. The rearrangement joins TRBV6-6 to TRBJ2-3; D is perhaps TRBD2 (5 bases). The sequenced sample consisted of naive CD4+ T cells sorted from blood. The subset was: CD45RA+ positively selected. CDR3 residues: CASRPSGSGGTDTQYF. The CDR3 coding sequence is TGTGCCAGCAGACCCTCGGGATCCGGCGGCACAGATACGCAGTATTTT.